The 4 T cell receptor beta chains below all came from one sample that was sequenced in a study of tissue T cells after allogeneic stem cell transplantation (dated by TCRdb to between 2022 and 2023). The intended sense of this specimen's time point label: mouse harvest day 7 after allogeneic transplant. Mouse grafts combined 10^7 T-cell-depleted bone marrow cells with 10^6 splenic CD5+ T cells, given via tail vein injection. The library was built by means of the immunoSEQ multiplex PCR assay. TCRdb carries this immuneACCESS record with in-frame sequences only. Its versions omit some clonotypes, under half of them owing to an unresolved V gene in the studies checked, with the rest unexplained. In all, the sample holds some 1,300 clones, and about 50% of those were seen once. Less than 15% of the sample rests with the top ten. Sequenced input: liver tissue. These receptor sequences come from a female BALB/c mouse given C57BL/6 T cells with graft-versus-host disease after an allogeneic hematopoietic cell transplant.

With respect to this clone: These gene names are mouse names. The CDR3 end falls 1 residue outside the read, so it is completed with the germline J gene. The chain joins TRBV26 to TRBJ2-3; 9 nucleotides match TRBD2. Germline V gene sequence: CDR1 KGHPV, CDR2 FQNQEV (reference sequence). Trimming took 3 bases from V and 0 from J; bases not matched to a gene: 1. There are 15 residues in the CDR3. CDR3 in amino acids: CASSLGLGSAETLYF. Incomplete CDR3 DNA: TGTGCCAGCAGTCTCGGACTGGGGAGTGCAGAAACGCTGTAT.

As for this clone: Any gene name here is a mouse gene name. The read terminates 1 residue ahead of where the CDR3 ends, so the germline J gene completes it. The rearrangement links TRBV19 to TRBJ2-3, with 7 bases lining up with TRBD2. The CDR3 length is 14 residues. After removal of 5 bases from V and 1 base from J, the junction contained 4 bases not matched to a gene. CDR1 and CDR2 from the germline V gene are FNHDT and SITEND (reference sequence). The DNA read from the CDR3 is TGTGCCAGCAGGCCCGGGACTGGTGCAGAAACGCTGTAT. Its protein product is CASRPGTGAETLY. The CDR3 in full is CASRPGTGAETLYF.

With regard to this clone: Any gene name here is a mouse gene name. The read gets to within 1 residue of the CDR3 end, and the germline J gene fills in the rest. The rearrangement links TRBV26 to TRBJ1-3; perhaps TRBD1 as D (6 bases). The CDR3 runs 14 residues. Trimming stripped 1 base from V and 2 bases from J, with 6 bases between. CDR1 KGHPV and CDR2 FQNQEV come from the germline V gene (reference sequence). CDR3 DNA (partial): TGTGCCAGCAGTCTGTACAGGGCTGGAAATACGCTCTAT. It yields the protein CASSLYRAGNTLY. The CDR3, in full, reads CASSLYRAGNTLYF.

Points on this clone: Any gene name here is a mouse gene name. The sequence runs out 1 residue before the end of the CDR3; the remainder is reconstructed from the germline J gene. The chain has TRBV26 and TRBJ1-3; TRBD1 is a possible D gene (6 bases). The V gene lost 6 bases and the J gene lost 3 bases, with 12 bases spanning the gap. This CDR3 has 14 amino acids. Looked up from germline, CDR1 is KGHPV and CDR2 is FQNQEV (reference sequence). The covered CDR3 bases are TGTGCCAGCAGCCTACAGGGAGGTGGAAATACGCTCTAT. Its translation is CASSLQGGGNTLY. The full CDR3 reads CASSLQGGGNTLYF.